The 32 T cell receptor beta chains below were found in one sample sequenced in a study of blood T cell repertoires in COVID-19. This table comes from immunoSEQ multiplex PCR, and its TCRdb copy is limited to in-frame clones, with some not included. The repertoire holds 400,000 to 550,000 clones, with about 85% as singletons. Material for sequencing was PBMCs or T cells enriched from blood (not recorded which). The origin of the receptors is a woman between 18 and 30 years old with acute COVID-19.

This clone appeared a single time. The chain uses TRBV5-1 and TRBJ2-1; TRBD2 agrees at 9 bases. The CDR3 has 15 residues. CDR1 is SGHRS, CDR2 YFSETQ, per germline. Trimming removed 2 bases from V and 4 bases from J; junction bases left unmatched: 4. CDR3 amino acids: CASSFSSGGYNEQFF. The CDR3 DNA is TGCGCCAGCAGCTTTTCGAGCGGGGGGTACAATGAGCAGTTCTTC.

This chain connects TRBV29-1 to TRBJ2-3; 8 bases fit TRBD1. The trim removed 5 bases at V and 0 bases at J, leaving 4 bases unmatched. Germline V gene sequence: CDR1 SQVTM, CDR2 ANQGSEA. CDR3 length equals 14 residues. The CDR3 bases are TGCAGCGTTCCGGGGACAGGAAGCACAGATACGCAGTATTTT. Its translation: CSVPGTGSTDTQYF.

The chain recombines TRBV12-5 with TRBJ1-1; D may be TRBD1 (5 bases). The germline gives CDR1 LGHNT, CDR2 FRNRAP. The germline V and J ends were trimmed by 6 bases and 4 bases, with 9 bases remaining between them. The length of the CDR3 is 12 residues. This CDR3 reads CASGTDSTEAFF. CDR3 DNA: TGTGCTAGTGGCACAGACAGCACTGAAGCTTTCTTT.

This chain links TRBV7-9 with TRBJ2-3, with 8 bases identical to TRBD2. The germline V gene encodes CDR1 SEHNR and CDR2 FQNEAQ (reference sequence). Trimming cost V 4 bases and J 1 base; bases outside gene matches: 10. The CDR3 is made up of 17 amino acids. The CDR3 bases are TGTGCCAGCAGCTCCGTCCTAGCGGGTTTCGGCACAGATACGCAGTATTTT. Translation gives CASSSVLAGFGTDTQYF.

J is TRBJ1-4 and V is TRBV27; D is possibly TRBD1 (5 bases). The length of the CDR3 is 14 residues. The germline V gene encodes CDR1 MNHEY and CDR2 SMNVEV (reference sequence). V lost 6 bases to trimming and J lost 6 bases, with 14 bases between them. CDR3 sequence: CASSRGTTYEKLFF. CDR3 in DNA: TGTGCCAGCAGCCGAGGGACTACTTATGAAAAACTGTTTTTT. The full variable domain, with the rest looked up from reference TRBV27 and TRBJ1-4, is EAQVTQNPRYLITVTGKKLTVTCSQNMNHEYMSWYRQDPGLGLRQIYYSMNVEVTDKGDVPEGYKVSRKEKRNFPLILESPSPNQTSLYFCASSRGTTYEKLFFGSGTQLSVL.

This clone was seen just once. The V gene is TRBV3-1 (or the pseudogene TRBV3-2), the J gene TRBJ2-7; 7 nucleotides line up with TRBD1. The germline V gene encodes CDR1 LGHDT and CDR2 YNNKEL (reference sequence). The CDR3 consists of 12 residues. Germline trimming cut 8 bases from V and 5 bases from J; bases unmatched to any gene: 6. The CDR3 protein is CASWSTGNEQYF. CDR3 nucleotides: TGTGCCAGCTGGTCGACAGGGAACGAGCAGTACTTC.

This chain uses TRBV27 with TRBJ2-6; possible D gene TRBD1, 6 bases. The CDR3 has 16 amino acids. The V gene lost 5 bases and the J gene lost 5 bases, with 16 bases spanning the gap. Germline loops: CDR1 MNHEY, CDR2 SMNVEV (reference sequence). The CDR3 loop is CASSRQEATWANVLTF. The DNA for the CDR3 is TGTGCCAGCAGTCGACAGGAGGCAACCTGGGCCAACGTCCTGACTTTC.

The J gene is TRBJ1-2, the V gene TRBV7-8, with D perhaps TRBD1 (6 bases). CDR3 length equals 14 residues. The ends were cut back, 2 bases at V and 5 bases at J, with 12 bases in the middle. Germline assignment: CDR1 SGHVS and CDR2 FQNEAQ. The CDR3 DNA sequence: TGTGCCAGCAGCTTACTACAGGGTGTTTATGGCTACACCTTC. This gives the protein CASSLLQGVYGYTF.

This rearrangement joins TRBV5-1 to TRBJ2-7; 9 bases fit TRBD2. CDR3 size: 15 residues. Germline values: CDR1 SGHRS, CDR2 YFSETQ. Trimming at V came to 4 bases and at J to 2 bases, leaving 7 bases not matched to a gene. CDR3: CASSIQTSGTYEQYF. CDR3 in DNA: TGCGCCAGCAGCATACAGACTAGCGGCACCTACGAGCAGTACTTC.

The CDR3: CASSFPTSGYYEQYF. The CDR3 region has the DNA TGTGCCAGCAGCTTCCCGACTAGCGGATACTACGAGCAGTACTTC. This chain connects TRBV7-2 to TRBJ2-7, with TRBD2 matching 9 bases. This CDR3 has 15 residues. V shed 3 bases, J shed 3 bases, and the junction held 6 bases outside the gene matches. Germline V lookup: CDR1 SGHTA, CDR2 FQGNSA.

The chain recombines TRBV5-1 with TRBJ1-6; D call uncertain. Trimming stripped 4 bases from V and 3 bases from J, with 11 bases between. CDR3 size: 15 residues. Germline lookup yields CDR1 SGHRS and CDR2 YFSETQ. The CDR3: CASSHNTVYNSPLHF. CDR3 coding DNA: TGCGCCAGCAGCCACAACACCGTCTATAATTCACCCCTCCACTTT. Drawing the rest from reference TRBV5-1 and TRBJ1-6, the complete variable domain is KAGVTQTPRYLIKTRGQQVTLSCSPISGHRSVSWYQQTPGQGLQFLFEYFSETQRNKGNFPGRFSGRQFSNSRSEMNVSTLELGDSALYLCASSHNTVYNSPLHFGNGTRLTVT.

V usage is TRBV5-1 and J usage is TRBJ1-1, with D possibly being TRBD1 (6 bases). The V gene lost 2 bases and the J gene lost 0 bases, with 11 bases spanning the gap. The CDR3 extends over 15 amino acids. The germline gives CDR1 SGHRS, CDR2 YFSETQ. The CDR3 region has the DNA TGCGCCAGCAGCTTACAGGGATCCATGAACACTGAAGCTTTCTTT. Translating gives CASSLQGSMNTEAFF.

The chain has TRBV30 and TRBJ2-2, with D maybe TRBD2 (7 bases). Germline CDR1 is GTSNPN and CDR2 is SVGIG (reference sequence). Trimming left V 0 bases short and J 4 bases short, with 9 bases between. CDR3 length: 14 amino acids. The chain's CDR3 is CAWSVGGGTGELFF. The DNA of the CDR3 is TGTGCCTGGAGTGTAGGGGGGGGCACCGGGGAGCTGTTTTTT.

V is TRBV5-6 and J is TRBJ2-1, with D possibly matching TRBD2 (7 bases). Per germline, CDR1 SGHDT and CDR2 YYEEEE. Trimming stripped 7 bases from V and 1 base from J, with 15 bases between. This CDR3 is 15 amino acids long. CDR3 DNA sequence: TGTGCCAGCGGGGGGGCGAGTAAGTCCTACAATGAGCAGTTCTTC. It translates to CASGGASKSYNEQFF.

The CDR3 region is CATSEGRAGGNSPLHF. CDR3 DNA sequence: TGTGCCACCAGTGAAGGTCGGGCAGGGGGAAATTCACCCCTCCACTTT. V is TRBV24-1 and J is TRBJ1-6; 7 bases are a match to TRBD1. Losses at the gene ends were 4 bases for V and 7 bases for J; bases not matched to a gene: 9. Germline V gene sequence: CDR1 KGHDR, CDR2 SFDVKD. This CDR3 spans 16 amino acids.

As DNA, the CDR3 is TGTGCCACTACTAGCGGGACTACCGGGGAGCTGTTTTTT. It encodes CATTSGTTGELFF. The genes are TRBV6-5 and TRBJ2-2; 10 positions match TRBD2. CDR3 length: 13 residues. Looked up from germline, CDR1 is MNHEY and CDR2 is SVGAGI. Trimming cost V 10 bases and J 5 bases; bases outside gene matches: 4.

The DNA of the CDR3 is TGTGCCAGCAGCCCGGGACAGGTTAATCAGCCCCAGCATTTT. Protein: CASSPGQVNQPQHF. The genes are TRBV3-1 (or the pseudogene TRBV3-2) and TRBJ1-5; TRBD1 aligns across 8 bases. Germline CDR1 is LGHDT and CDR2 is YNNKEL (reference sequence). The CDR3 contains 14 residues. The V and J ends lost 4 bases and 4 bases, in that order; junction bases with no gene match: 3.

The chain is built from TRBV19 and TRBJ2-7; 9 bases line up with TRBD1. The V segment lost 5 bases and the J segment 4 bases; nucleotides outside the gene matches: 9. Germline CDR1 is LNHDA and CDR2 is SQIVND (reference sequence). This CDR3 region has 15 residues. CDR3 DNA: TGTGCCAGTAGTTCCCGGGACAGGGCAGGATACGAGCAGTACTTC. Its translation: CASSSRDRAGYEQYF.

Written as DNA, the CDR3 is TGTGCCAGCAGCTCACTACAGGAACTAGAGACCCAGTACTTC. This codes for CASSSLQELETQYF. This rearrangement joins TRBV5-4 to TRBJ2-5, with D tentatively TRBD1 (5 bases). The length of the CDR3 is 14 residues. The V and J ends lost 3 bases and 4 bases respectively, with 13 bases between them. CDR1 is SGHNT, CDR2 YYREEE, per germline (reference sequence).

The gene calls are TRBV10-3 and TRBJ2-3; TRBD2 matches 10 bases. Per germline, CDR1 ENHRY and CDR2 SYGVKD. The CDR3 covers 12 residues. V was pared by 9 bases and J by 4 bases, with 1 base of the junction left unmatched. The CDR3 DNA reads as TGTGCCATTCTAGCGGGGGCAGATACGCAGTATTTT. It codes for CAILAGADTQYF.

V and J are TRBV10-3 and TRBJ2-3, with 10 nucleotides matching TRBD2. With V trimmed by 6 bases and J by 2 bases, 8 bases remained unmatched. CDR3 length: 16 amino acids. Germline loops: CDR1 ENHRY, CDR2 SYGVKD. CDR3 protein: CAIRPAGGPDTDTQYF. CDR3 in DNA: TGTGCCATCAGGCCAGCGGGAGGGCCGGACACAGATACGCAGTATTTT.

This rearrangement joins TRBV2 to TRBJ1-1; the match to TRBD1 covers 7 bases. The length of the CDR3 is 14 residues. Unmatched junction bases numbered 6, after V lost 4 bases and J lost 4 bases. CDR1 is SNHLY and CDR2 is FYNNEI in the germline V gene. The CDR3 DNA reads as TGTGCCAGCAGTGGACAGGGTGTTCGCACTGAAGCTTTCTTT. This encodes CASSGQGVRTEAFF.

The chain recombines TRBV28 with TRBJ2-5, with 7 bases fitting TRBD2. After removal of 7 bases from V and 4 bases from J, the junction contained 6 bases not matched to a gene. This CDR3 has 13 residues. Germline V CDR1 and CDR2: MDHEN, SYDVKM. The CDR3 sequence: CASITGGGETQYF. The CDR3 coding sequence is TGTGCCAGCATTACGGGAGGAGGAGAGACCCAGTACTTC. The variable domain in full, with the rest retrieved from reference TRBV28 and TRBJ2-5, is DVKVTQSSRYLVKRTGEKVFLECVQDMDHENMFWYRQDPGLGLRLIYFSYDVKMKEKGDIPEGYSVSREKKERFSLILESASTNQTSMYLCASITGGGETQYFGPGTRLLVL.

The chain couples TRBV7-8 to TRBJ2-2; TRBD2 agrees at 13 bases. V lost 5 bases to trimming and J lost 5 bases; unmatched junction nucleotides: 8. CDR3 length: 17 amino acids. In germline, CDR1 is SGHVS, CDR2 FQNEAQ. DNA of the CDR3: TGTGCCAGCAGCGAACGGGGGACTAGCGGGGTGACCGGGGAGCTGTTTTTT. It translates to CASSERGTSGVTGELFF.

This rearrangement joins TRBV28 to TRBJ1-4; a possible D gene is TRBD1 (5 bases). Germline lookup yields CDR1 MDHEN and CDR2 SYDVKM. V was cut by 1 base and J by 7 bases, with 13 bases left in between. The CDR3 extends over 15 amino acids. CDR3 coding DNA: TGTGCCAGCAGTTTATCGTCGGGGGGGAGTGAAAAACTGTTTTTT. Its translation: CASSLSSGGSEKLFF.

The CDR3 DNA reads as TGTGCCAGTAGTATAGGAACAGGGGGCGGTGAGACCCAGTACTTC. Residues: CASSIGTGGGETQYF. V gene TRBV19 combines with J gene TRBJ2-5; 9 nucleotides line up with TRBD1. Germline V gene lookup returns CDR1 LNHDA and CDR2 SQIVND (reference sequence). Trimming at V came to 1 base and at J to 5 bases, leaving 5 bases not matched to a gene. CDR3 length: 15 residues.

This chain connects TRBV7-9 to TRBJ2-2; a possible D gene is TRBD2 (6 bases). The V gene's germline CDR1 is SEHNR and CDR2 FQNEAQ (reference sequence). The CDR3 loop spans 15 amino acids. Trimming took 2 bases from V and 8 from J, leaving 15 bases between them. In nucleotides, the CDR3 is TGTGCCAGCAGCTTAATTTCGCACGGGAGAGGGGAGCTGTTTTTT. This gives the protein CASSLISHGRGELFF. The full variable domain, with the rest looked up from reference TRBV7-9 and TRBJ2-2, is DTGVSQNPRHKITKRGQNVTFRCDPISEHNRLYWYRQTLGQGPEFLTYFQNEAQLEKSRLLSDRFSAERPKGSFSTLEIQRTEQGDSAMYLCASSLISHGRGELFFGEGSRLTVL.

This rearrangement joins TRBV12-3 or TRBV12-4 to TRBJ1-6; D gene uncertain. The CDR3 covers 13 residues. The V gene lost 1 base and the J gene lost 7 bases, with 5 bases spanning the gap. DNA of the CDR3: TGTGCCAGCAGTTTAGGGGAGAATTCACCCCTCCACTTT. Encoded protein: CASSLGENSPLHF.

The CDR3 nucleotides read TGTGCCAGCAGCCCCCTTGTCCCAGGACTAGCGGGGGGCGGGAACACCGGGGAGCTGTTTTTT. This sequence encodes CASSPLVPGLAGGGNTGELFF. This chain joins TRBV4-2 and TRBJ2-2, with 14 bases aligning to TRBD2. CDR3 length: 21 residues. Losses at the gene ends were 4 bases for V and 1 base for J; bases not matched to a gene: 14. Germline V gene data show CDR1 as LGHNA and CDR2 as YNFKEQ.

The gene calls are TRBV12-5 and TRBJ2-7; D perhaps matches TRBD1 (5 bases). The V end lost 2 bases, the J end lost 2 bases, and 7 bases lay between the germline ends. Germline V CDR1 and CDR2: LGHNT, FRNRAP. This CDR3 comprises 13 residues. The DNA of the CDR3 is TGTGCTAGTGGTTTGACAGGTACCTACGAGCAGTACTTC. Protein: CASGLTGTYEQYF.

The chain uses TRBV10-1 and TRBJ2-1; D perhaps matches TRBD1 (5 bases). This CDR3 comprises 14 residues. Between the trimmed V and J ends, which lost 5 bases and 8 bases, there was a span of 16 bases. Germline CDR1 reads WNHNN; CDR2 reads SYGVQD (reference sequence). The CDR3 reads CASSPGQGRDEQFF. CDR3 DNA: TGCGCCAGCAGTCCGGGTCAGGGAAGGGATGAGCAGTTCTTC.

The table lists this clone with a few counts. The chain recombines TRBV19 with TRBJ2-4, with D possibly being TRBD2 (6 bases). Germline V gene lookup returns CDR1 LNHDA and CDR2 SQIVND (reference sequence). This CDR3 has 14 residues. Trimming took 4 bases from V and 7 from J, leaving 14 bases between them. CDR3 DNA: TGTGCCAGTAGTACAGCCGGGACTTTGAACATTCAGTACTTC. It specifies CASSTAGTLNIQYF.